Following are 20 T cell receptor beta chains from one sample sequenced in a study of T cells in localized non-small cell lung cancer. Only in-frame clones appear in the TCRdb table, and some are missing; sequencing was by immunoSEQ multiplex PCR. Of 45,000 to 65,000 clones listed, less than 85% were seen once; the top ten hold 4.5% to 5.5%. Material: PBMCs, obtained before any cancer treatment. These receptors all come from a woman aged 40-70 years with stage II lung adenocarcinoma.

The chain employs TRBV29-1 and TRBJ2-5; no definite D call. The V end was cut by 2 bases, the J end by 1 base, with 11 bases between. Germline CDR1 SQVTM, CDR2 ANQGSEA. CDR3 length equals 14 residues. The DNA for the CDR3 is TGCAGCGTTGAAAGTGTGGAGCTCCAAGAGACCCAGTACTTC. This translates into CSVESVELQETQYF.

This chain links TRBV7-9 with TRBJ1-3; D is unclear. Trimming took off 5 bases at V and 0 bases at J, with 14 bases between the two ends. The CDR3 consists of 16 residues. The germline V gene has CDR1 SEHNR and CDR2 FQNEAQ (reference sequence). The CDR3 DNA sequence: TGTGCCAGCAGCCAACTGGCCCGGGCCTCTGGAAACACCATATATTTT. Translated, it gives CASSQLARASGNTIYF.

The rearrangement links TRBV7-9 to TRBJ1-2; TRBD1 matches at 9 bases. In germline, CDR1 is SEHNR, CDR2 FQNEAQ (reference sequence). The ends lost 8 bases at V and 8 bases at J; junction bases unmatched: 15. CDR3 length: 15 residues. The CDR3 sequence: CASLPYRGRKEGYTF. The DNA for the CDR3 is TGTGCCAGCTTACCGTACAGGGGGCGAAAGGAAGGCTACACCTTC.

The rearrangement uses TRBV11-2 and TRBJ1-2, with 7 bases fitting TRBD1. This CDR3 is 15 amino acids long. The V gene end was trimmed by 2 bases and the J gene end by 0 bases; junction bases not matched to a gene: 3. CDR1 and CDR2 from the germline V gene are SGHAT and FQNNGV. In DNA form, the CDR3 reads TGTGCCAGCAGCTTACGACAGGGCTCTAACTATGGCTACACCTTC. Protein product: CASSLRQGSNYGYTF.

The rearrangement links TRBV6-1 to TRBJ2-1; no clear D gene. The germline V gene encodes CDR1 MNHNS and CDR2 SASEGT. The CDR3 is 15 residues long. Trimming pared 5 bases from V and 0 bases from J, leaving 11 bases between. CDR3 in DNA: TGTGCCAGCAGTTTGATCTGGAGCTCCTACAATGAGCAGTTCTTC. Encoded protein: CASSLIWSSYNEQFF.

V gene TRBV27 combines with J gene TRBJ1-3, with no clear D. Germline lookup yields CDR1 MNHEY and CDR2 SMNVEV (reference sequence). CDR3 length: 19 residues. V was trimmed by 4 bases and J by 4 bases, leaving 26 bases between them. Here the CDR3 DNA reads TGTGCCAGCAGTTCCCACCGCTTAATAAGGGTTGAGGCAGGAAACACCATATATTTT. Translating gives CASSSHRLIRVEAGNTIYF.

This chain links TRBV27 with TRBJ2-7, with 7 bases aligning to TRBD2. The CDR3 loop spans 14 amino acids. Trimming took 6 bases from V and 7 from J; bases not matched to a gene: 12. The germline V gene encodes CDR1 MNHEY and CDR2 SMNVEV (reference sequence). This CDR3 is CASSRFAGVGEQYF. CDR3 nucleotide sequence: TGTGCCAGCAGCCGCTTCGCGGGAGTGGGAGAGCAGTACTTC.

This clone was detected only a few times. Additional DNA sequences in this sample encode the identical CDR3. J is TRBJ1-5 and V is TRBV6-6; TRBD1 might be the D (5 bases). Germline CDR1 and CDR2: MNHNY and SVGAGI (reference sequence). V lost 0 bases, J lost 1 base, and 7 bases lay in between. This CDR3 spans 15 amino acids. This CDR3 reads CASSYSDRSNQPQHF. The CDR3 DNA is TGTGCCAGCAGTTACTCCGACAGAAGCAATCAGCCCCAGCATTTT.

The V gene is TRBV15, the J gene TRBJ1-5; D gene uncertain. CDR1 is LNHNV and CDR2 is YYDKDF in the germline V gene (reference sequence). V was cut by 3 bases and J by 7 bases, with 13 bases left in between. The CDR3 is 14 amino acids. For the CDR3, the DNA is TGTGCCACCAGCAGCGAAGATAGAAGACAGCCCCAGCATTTT. Residues: CATSSEDRRQPQHF.

V is TRBV5-5 and J is TRBJ1-5; maybe TRBD1 (5 bases). Germline V gene sequence: CDR1 SGHKS, CDR2 YYEKEE (reference sequence). V dropped 0 bases and J dropped 6 bases, with 13 bases sitting between them. The CDR3 consists of 15 residues. CDR3 nucleotide sequence: TGTGCCAGCAGCTTGGTGGTAGGGGCGGGTCAGCCCCAGCATTTT. Its translation: CASSLVVGAGQPQHF.

The J gene is TRBJ2-5, the V gene TRBV5-1; D is unresolved. V dropped 0 bases and J dropped 10 bases, with 13 bases sitting between them. Germline V gene sequence: CDR1 SGHRS, CDR2 YFSETQ. This CDR3 region has 13 residues. The CDR3 loop reads CASSLGTAFYQYF. The CDR3 DNA reads TGCGCCAGCAGCTTGGGGACGGCCTTTTACCAGTACTTC.

The chain joins TRBV27 to TRBJ2-7; weak D call: TRBD1 (5 bases). This CDR3 region has 12 residues. CDR1 and CDR2 from the germline V gene are MNHEY and SMNVEV (reference sequence). Trimming stripped 7 bases from V and 5 bases from J, with 12 bases between. The CDR3 region has the DNA TGTGCCAGCAAGGGGCGAGTTCACGAGCAGTACTTC. Protein product: CASKGRVHEQYF.

The CDR3 region has the DNA TGTGCCAGCAGCCCCCAGGGGATCCAGCCCCAGCATTTT. It encodes CASSPQGIQPQHF. The chain links TRBV6-6 to TRBJ1-5, with D possibly TRBD1 on 6 matching bases. This CDR3 has 13 residues. V lost 6 bases and J lost 7, with 13 bases in between. Germline lookup yields CDR1 MNHNY and CDR2 SVGAGI (reference sequence).

This clone has only one observation. V and J are TRBV5-1 and TRBJ1-1; D unresolved. Per germline, CDR1 SGHRS and CDR2 YFSETQ. V lost 0 bases to trimming and J lost 1 base, with 10 bases between them. The CDR3 spans 15 residues. The CDR3 protein is CASSLGPFGNTEAFF. The CDR3 DNA sequence: TGCGCCAGCAGCTTGGGACCCTTTGGGAACACTGAAGCTTTCTTT.

V gene TRBV11-3 combines with J gene TRBJ2-7; D is unclear. The V end was cut by 0 bases, the J end by 6 bases, with 9 bases between. Germline loops: CDR1 SGHNT, CDR2 YENEEA. The CDR3 is 13 residues long. CDR3 coding DNA: TGTGCCAGCAGCTTAGAGCCCGGAACCGAGCAGTACTTC. Translated: CASSLEPGTEQYF.

The chain uses TRBV7-9 and TRBJ1-2; D might be TRBD1 (5 bases). V was clipped by 5 bases and J by 4 bases, with 11 bases between them. Per germline, CDR1 SEHNR and CDR2 FQNEAQ (reference sequence). CDR3 length equals 13 residues. This CDR3 is CASSRDGSYGYTF. In DNA form, the CDR3 reads TGTGCCAGCAGCCGGGACGGCTCCTATGGCTACACCTTC.

The V and J genes are TRBV13 and TRBJ1-5; tentatively, D is TRBD1 (6 bases). Germline V gives CDR1 PRHDT, CDR2 FYEKMQ (reference sequence). CDR3 length equals 16 residues. Trimming took 7 bases from V and 2 from J, leaving 18 bases between them. The CDR3 DNA follows: TGTGCCAGCACTCAAGGGCGGGGGGGCGGCAATCAGCCCCAGCATTTT. This encodes CASTQGRGGGNQPQHF. Using reference TRBV13 and TRBJ1-5 for the parts outside the CDR3, the full variable domain is AAGVIQSPRHLIKEKRETATLKCYPIPRHDTVYWYQQGPGQDPQFLISFYEKMQSDKGSIPDRFSAQQFSDYHSELNMSSLELGDSALYFCASTQGRGGGNQPQHFGDGTRLSIL.

The rearrangement links TRBV6-5 to TRBJ1-1; 9 nucleotides agree with TRBD1. This CDR3 region has 14 residues. Germline V lookup: CDR1 MNHEY, CDR2 SVGAGI. V was pared by 8 bases and J by 7 bases, with 11 bases of the junction left unmatched. For the CDR3, the DNA is TGTGCCAGCTTTACAGGGACAGGGAATAGTGAAGCTTTCTTT. Translation gives CASFTGTGNSEAFF.

The rearrangement uses TRBV6-5 and TRBJ2-5, with 7 bases identical to TRBD1. The germline CDR1 and CDR2 sequences are MNHEY and SVGAGI. The CDR3 runs to 14 residues. Unmatched junction bases numbered 5, after V lost 6 bases and J lost 1 base. The CDR3: CASRETGLQETQYF. DNA for the CDR3: TGTGCCAGCAGAGAGACAGGGCTCCAAGAGACCCAGTACTTC.

V usage is TRBV7-3 and J usage is TRBJ2-1, with TRBD2 matching over 13 bases. CDR3 length equals 15 residues. Per the germline V gene, CDR1 is SGHTA and CDR2 is FQGTGA. Trimming cost V 3 bases and J 7 bases; bases outside gene matches: 3. CDR3 in amino acids: CASSLGTSGVNEQFF. CDR3 nucleotide sequence: TGTGCCAGCAGCTTGGGGACTAGCGGGGTAAATGAGCAGTTCTTC.